This entry lists 24 T cell receptor beta chains sequenced from one sample in a study of blood T cell repertoires in COVID-19. The assay was immunoSEQ multiplex PCR, and TCRdb's table has in-frame clones only and misses some. The sample includes over 110,000 clones, around 86% of them seen just once. Sequenced sample: PBMCs or T cells enriched from blood (not recorded which). Every receptor here comes from a man between 60 and 70 years old who had recovered from COVID-19.

This chain links TRBV5-5 with TRBJ1-2; no definite D call. Trimming removed 0 bases at V and 4 bases at J, with 16 bases between. The CDR3 loop spans 16 amino acids. Germline lookup yields CDR1 SGHKS and CDR2 YYEKEE (reference sequence). For the CDR3, the DNA is TGTGCCAGCAGCTTGGTGCTGTCTGCCCCAGGCTATGGCTACACCTTC. Amino acids: CASSLVLSAPGYGYTF.

This chain uses TRBV20-1 with TRBJ2-1; D unclear. The germline gives CDR1 DFQATT, CDR2 SNEGSKA (reference sequence). Trimming took off 2 bases at V and 16 bases at J, with 15 bases between the two ends. This CDR3 has 11 residues. CDR3 nucleotide sequence: TGCAGTGCTAGAAGGTCGGGTAAAGAATTCTTC. The encoded protein is CSARRSGKEFF.

In this sample, this clone turned up a few times. This chain connects TRBV9 to TRBJ2-7, with D possibly TRBD2 on 6 matching bases. The CDR3 length is 16 residues. Trimming took off 0 bases at V and 6 bases at J, with 19 bases between the two ends. Germline V CDR1 and CDR2: SGDLS, YYNGEE. The CDR3 bases are TGTGCCAGCAGCGTAGCTACCAATAGACTAGTTGGCGAGCAGTACTTC. Its translation: CASSVATNRLVGEQYF.

The V gene is TRBV5-5, the J gene TRBJ1-2; 8 positions match TRBD1. Trimming removed 6 bases from V and 6 bases from J; junction bases left unmatched: 7. The CDR3 totals 13 residues. CDR1 and CDR2 (germline): SGHKS, YYEKEE (reference sequence). For the CDR3, the DNA is TGTGCCAGCAAAGGGCCAGGGGGCCATGGCTACACCTTC. This encodes CASKGPGGHGYTF.

V is TRBV30 and J is TRBJ2-7; D might be TRBD2 (6 bases). In germline, CDR1 is GTSNPN, CDR2 SVGIG (reference sequence). V was cut by 1 base and J by 4 bases, with 11 bases left in between. This CDR3 contains 13 residues. The DNA of the CDR3 is TGTGCCTGGAGTGGGGGGACTCGGTACGAGCAGTACTTC. This sequence encodes CAWSGGTRYEQYF.

The rearrangement uses TRBV24-1 and TRBJ2-3, with 7 bases fitting TRBD1. This CDR3 region has 17 residues. With V trimmed by 3 bases and J by 2 bases, 10 bases remained unmatched. CDR1 and CDR2 (germline): KGHDR, SFDVKD. CDR3 protein: CATSDAATGYPTDTQYF. For the CDR3, the DNA is TGTGCCACCAGTGATGCGGCGACAGGGTATCCCACAGATACGCAGTATTTT.

CDR3 nucleotide sequence: TGTGCCAGCAGCCAAGTCGCGGGGGCCTTGGGAGAAAAACTGTTTTTT. It encodes CASSQVAGALGEKLFF. This chain uses TRBV3-1 (or the pseudogene TRBV3-2) with TRBJ1-4; possible D gene TRBD1, 6 bases. This CDR3 spans 16 amino acids. Germline CDR1 is LGHDT and CDR2 is YNNKEL (reference sequence). Between the trimmed V and J ends, which lost 1 base and 8 bases, there was a span of 17 bases.

The rearrangement links TRBV5-4 to TRBJ1-2; D is unresolved. The CDR3 runs 14 residues. The V gene's germline CDR1 is SGHNT and CDR2 YYREEE (reference sequence). Deletions cut 0 bases from V and 8 bases from J, with 14 bases between. In nucleotides, the CDR3 is TGTGCCAGCAGCTTGGAGGCCTCAGAGGCAGGCTACACCTTC. Translation gives CASSLEASEAGYTF.

The V call is TRBV6-5, the J call TRBJ1-5; no firm D call. The V and J ends lost 11 bases and 3 bases respectively, with 20 bases between them. The germline gives CDR1 MNHEY, CDR2 SVGAGI. This CDR3 spans 15 amino acids. The CDR3 DNA follows: TGTGCCTGCCGGCGCGGTGTCCTCTACAATCAGCCCCAGCATTTT. As protein: CACRRGVLYNQPQHF.

The chain is built from TRBV27 and TRBJ2-3, with TRBD2 matching 9 bases. The CDR3 is 16 amino acids. Germline assignment: CDR1 MNHEY and CDR2 SMNVEV (reference sequence). The V gene end was trimmed by 3 bases and the J gene end by 1 base; junction bases not matched to a gene: 5. CDR3 coding DNA: TGTGCCAGCAGTTTTCTAGCGGGAATCGGCACAGATACGCAGTATTTT. Residues: CASSFLAGIGTDTQYF.

This chain uses TRBV5-1 with TRBJ2-1; D remains ambiguous. Germline values: CDR1 SGHRS, CDR2 YFSETQ. Trimming took off 1 base at V and 0 bases at J, with 8 bases between the two ends. This CDR3 is built from 15 residues. Here the CDR3 DNA reads TGCGCCAGCAGCTTGTCTACAGCCTCCTACAATGAGCAGTTCTTC. Translation: CASSLSTASYNEQFF. Using reference TRBV5-1 and TRBJ2-1 for the parts outside the CDR3, the full variable domain is KAGVTQTPRYLIKTRGQQVTLSCSPISGHRSVSWYQQTPGQGLQFLFEYFSETQRNKGNFPGRFSGRQFSNSRSEMNVSTLELGDSALYLCASSLSTASYNEQFFGPGTRLTVL.

The rearrangement uses TRBV19 and TRBJ2-5; 13 bases match TRBD2. The CDR3 length is 17 residues. CDR1 LNHDA and CDR2 SQIVND come from the germline V gene (reference sequence). J lost 5 bases, V lost 4 bases, and 10 bases had no gene match. The CDR3 DNA follows: TGTGCCAGTAGTACCCGACTAGCGGGAGGTTTAGGGGAGACCCAGTACTTC. It translates to CASSTRLAGGLGETQYF. Using reference TRBV19 and TRBJ2-5 for the parts outside the CDR3, the full variable domain is DGGITQSPKYLFRKEGQNVTLSCEQNLNHDAMYWYRQDPGQGLRLIYYSQIVNDFQKGDIAEGYSVSREKKESFPLTVTSAQKNPTAFYLCASSTRLAGGLGETQYFGPGTRLLVL.

The genes are TRBV18 and TRBJ1-1, with D maybe TRBD1 (5 bases). The V and J ends lost 1 base and 3 bases respectively, with 9 bases between them. The V gene's germline CDR1 is KGHSH and CDR2 LQKENI. The CDR3 extends over 14 amino acids. The CDR3 region has the DNA TGTGCCAGCTCACCACTCCGGGGGGACACTGAAGCTTTCTTT. Its protein is CASSPLRGDTEAFF.

This chain uses TRBV28 with TRBJ1-3, with 9 bases lining up with TRBD1. This CDR3 has 18 residues. V was clipped by 8 bases and J by 0 bases; unmatched bases: 14. The germline V gene encodes CDR1 MDHEN and CDR2 SYDVKM. This chain's CDR3 is CASSRDRASTNSGNTIYF. CDR3 DNA sequence: TGTGCCAGCTCAAGGGACAGGGCATCCACTAACTCTGGAAACACCATATATTTT.

This chain links TRBV15 with TRBJ1-4, with D perhaps TRBD1 (6 bases). Germline CDR1 LNHNV, CDR2 YYDKDF (reference sequence). Between the trimmed V and J ends, which lost 1 base and 6 bases, there was a span of 9 bases. This CDR3 is built from 14 residues. As DNA, the CDR3 is TGTGCCACCAGCAGAGGGCAGGGGTATGAAAAACTGTTTTTT. It specifies CATSRGQGYEKLFF.

The chain combines TRBV10-3 with TRBJ1-6, with 9 bases fitting TRBD1. CDR1 and CDR2 (germline): ENHRY, SYGVKD. The J segment lost 8 bases and the V segment lost 8 bases, leaving 16 bases of the junction unmatched. The CDR3 is made up of 17 amino acids. The CDR3, as DNA: TGTGCCATCTCGCAGGGCGAGGGGACAGGGCTGGATTCACCCCTCCACTTT. As protein: CAISQGEGTGLDSPLHF.

The chain recombines TRBV6-5 with TRBJ2-7; D is possibly TRBD2 (6 bases). This CDR3 spans 15 amino acids. V lost 2 bases to trimming and J lost 5 bases, with 16 bases between them. Germline loops: CDR1 MNHEY, CDR2 SVGAGI. The chain's CDR3 is CASSYRRGLHHEQYF. CDR3 DNA sequence: TGTGCCAGCAGTTACCGCCGCGGACTACACCACGAGCAGTACTTC.

The chain combines TRBV19 with TRBJ2-7; D uncertain. Trimming took 2 bases from V and 5 from J, leaving 16 bases between them. CDR1 LNHDA and CDR2 SQIVND come from the germline V gene (reference sequence). CDR3 size: 15 residues. The DNA of the CDR3 is TGTGCCAGTAGTATATCCCCCACACAACGGGACGAGCAGTACTTC. Its protein is CASSISPTQRDEQYF.

The rearrangement links TRBV19 to TRBJ1-3; maybe TRBD1 (5 bases). Germline values: CDR1 LNHDA, CDR2 SQIVND (reference sequence). The CDR3 extends over 14 amino acids. V was cut by 10 bases and J by 0 bases, with 13 bases left in between. The CDR3 loop is CATGTFSSGNTIYF. DNA of the CDR3: TGTGCCACCGGGACTTTCAGCTCTGGAAACACCATATATTTT. Based on the CDR3 plus reference TRBV19 and TRBJ1-3, the full variable domain is DGGITQSPKYLFRKEGQNVTLSCEQNLNHDAMYWYRQDPGQGLRLIYYSQIVNDFQKGDIAEGYSVSREKKESFPLTVTSAQKNPTAFYLCATGTFSSGNTIYFGEGSWLTVV.

The chain employs TRBV5-8 and TRBJ2-2; tentative D call: TRBD2 (6 bases). Trimming stripped 0 bases from V and 0 bases from J, with 9 bases between. CDR1 and CDR2 from the germline V gene are SGHTS and YDEGEE. The CDR3 sequence is 16 residues long. The CDR3 is CASSLVQRANTGELFF. The CDR3, as DNA: TGTGCCAGCAGCTTGGTCCAGCGGGCGAACACCGGGGAGCTGTTTTTT. The full variable domain, with the rest looked up from reference TRBV5-8 and TRBJ2-2, is EAGVTQSPTHLIKTRGQQATLRCSPISGHTSVYWYQQALGLGLQFLLWYDEGEERNRGNFPPRFSGRQFPNYSSELNVNALELEDSALYLCASSLVQRANTGELFFGEGSRLTVL.

This clone was seen a single time. The chain recombines TRBV2 with TRBJ2-7; D not resolved. Trimming left V 2 bases short and J 1 base short, with 9 bases between. This CDR3 region has 14 residues. From germline, CDR1 is SNHLY and CDR2 FYNNEI. CDR3 protein: CASSEHGRSYEQYF. The CDR3 DNA follows: TGTGCCAGCAGTGAACATGGCAGGTCCTACGAGCAGTACTTC.

The rearrangement joins TRBV14 to TRBJ1-1; 8 nucleotides match TRBD1. Germline trimming cut 5 bases from V and 3 bases from J; bases unmatched to any gene: 2. This CDR3 has 13 amino acids. Germline V gene data show CDR1 as SGHDN and CDR2 as FVKESK. The CDR3 coding sequence is TGTGCCAGCAGCTGGACAGGGTACACTGAAGCTTTCTTT. Amino acids: CASSWTGYTEAFF.

This chain uses TRBV6-5 with TRBJ2-1; no firm D call. CDR3 length equals 14 residues. Trimming stripped 3 bases from V and 5 bases from J, with 11 bases between. The germline CDR1 and CDR2 sequences are MNHEY and SVGAGI. The CDR3 DNA is TGTGCCAGCAGTTATAAACAGCTTCACAATGAGCAGTTCTTC. Translated: CASSYKQLHNEQFF.

V and J are TRBV6-5 and TRBJ2-7; D not certain. The V end lost 0 bases, the J end lost 6 bases, and 6 bases lay between the germline ends. Germline V gene lookup returns CDR1 MNHEY and CDR2 SVGAGI. The CDR3 loop spans 12 amino acids. CDR3 in amino acids: CASSYSTGEQYF. The DNA of the CDR3 is TGTGCCAGCAGTTACTCGACGGGCGAGCAGTACTTC.